This paragraph reports one TCR beta chain. The source of the sample is a study of blood T cell repertoires in COVID-19. Looking at the study overall: The United States, Italy and Spain provided the acute and convalescent COVID-19 samples. Nucleic acid was either cDNA or gDNA, and it came from T cells, B-cell-depleted T cells, or PBMCs.

Per the study methods: Amplifying reference gene primers gave estimates of nucleated cell counts. TCRdb's copy holds only in-frame clones and misses some; the assay was immunoSEQ multiplex PCR. V, J and clone size are those of that table, while D and trimming were read from the DNA. The sample lists some 87,000 clones; around 87% were seen once. The length of the CDR3 is 16 residues. Trimming cost V 6 bases and J 6 bases, with 24 bases left between them. The germline gives CDR1 SEHNR, CDR2 FQNEAQ (reference sequence). The sequenced sample consisted of peripheral blood. The receptor comes from a human donor in a cohort sampled during active COVID-19. The chain is built from TRBV7-9 and TRBJ2-7, with D tentatively TRBD1 (6 bases). The CDR3 DNA sequence: TGTGCCAGCAGTATGCCCGGGGACAAAGGCGGAGTCGAGCAGTACTTC. This translates into CASSMPGDKGGVEQYF.